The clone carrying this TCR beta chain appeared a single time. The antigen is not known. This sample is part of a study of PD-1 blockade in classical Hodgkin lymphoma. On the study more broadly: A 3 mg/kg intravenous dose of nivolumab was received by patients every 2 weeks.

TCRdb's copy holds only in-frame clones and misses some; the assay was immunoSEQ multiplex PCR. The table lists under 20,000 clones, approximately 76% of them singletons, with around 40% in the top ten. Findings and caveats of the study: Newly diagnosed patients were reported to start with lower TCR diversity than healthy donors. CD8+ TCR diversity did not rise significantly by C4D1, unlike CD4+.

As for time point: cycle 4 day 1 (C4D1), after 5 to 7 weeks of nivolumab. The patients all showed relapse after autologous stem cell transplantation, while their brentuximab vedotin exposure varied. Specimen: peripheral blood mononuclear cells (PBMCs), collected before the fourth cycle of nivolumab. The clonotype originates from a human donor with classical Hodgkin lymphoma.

For the CDR3, the DNA is TGTGCCAGCAGTTTAAGACCCTTTCTAGCGGGAGTTGGAGAGCAGTACTTC. The encoded protein is CASSLRPFLAGVGEQYF. V is TRBV27 and J is TRBJ2-7; 10 bases fit TRBD2. The CDR3 contains 17 residues. The ends lost 2 bases at V and 7 bases at J; junction bases unmatched: 14. The germline V gene has CDR1 MNHEY and CDR2 SMNVEV (reference sequence).